This TCR beta chain was obtained from a study of blood T cell repertoires in COVID-19 (dated by TCRdb to 2020 to 2022). About the study as a whole: Collaborator samples came from the United States, Italy and Spain and covered acute and convalescent phases of COVID-19. HLA class I and class II types, where available, came from metadata supplied by the sample provider rather than from assay-based typing. Subjects who had been exposed to COVID-19, were actively infected with it, or had recovered from it provided the deeply sampled blood TCRbeta repertoires that made up the dataset. A de-identified subject ID, COVID-19 status, age in years and sex were almost always included in the sample metadata. The material from the prospective study consisted of cDNA or gDNA derived from T cells, B-cell-depleted T cells, or PBMCs. The repertoires were released in a freely available public database intended as a resource for research on the immune response to SARS-CoV-2. Samples were obtained from the ongoing ImmuneRACE study (first 160 participants) and from 1,254 subjects provided by 6 global collaborators.

Overall results and qualifications from the work: The amount of clinical and demographic metadata varied by source and participant and was provided uncurated.

Samples from volunteer blood donors who had recovered from COVID-19 were contributed by a second Seattle source. Whole blood was collected in K2EDTA tubes by collaborating institutions according to the institutions' own protocols. For TCRbeta analysis, collaborator samples were shipped as frozen whole blood, as isolated PBMCs, or as DNA extracted from either sample type. With regard to this clone: It lacks a known antigen. Base qualities are not recorded, but no much larger clone differs from it by a single base.

The germline V end is reduced by 1 base and the J end by 8 bases; junction bases left unmatched: 7. Inclusive of the bounding cysteine and phenylalanine, the CDR3 is 15 residues long. Of all the DNA, just the CDR3 is kept, 45 bases in frame from base 1. Per the germline V gene, SGHTA is the CDR1 and FQGNSA is the CDR2. TCRbeta CDR3 regions were amplified from genomic DNA using the immunoSEQ Assay, a bias-controlled multiplex PCR. Regarding the original processing steps: The number of nucleated cells in each sample was estimated from the amplification of reference gene primers within the assay. To quantify the absolute abundance of each unique TCRbeta CDR3 rearrangement, sequence reads were collapsed and filtered. For each sample, productive Simpson clonality was calculated as the square root of Simpson's diversity index over productive rearrangements. Here the immuneACCESS table is served through TCRdb, limited to in-frame sequences with V and J called. Missing clones are a known gap in these copies; in checked studies unresolved V genes cover under half, and the rest lacks a known reason. The V and J calls and clone size were taken over from that table, and D and trimming were inferred from the DNA. This sample is represented by roughly 260,000 clones; around 90% of them were singletons. The biggest ten clones account for 2.2% of the sample.

What was sequenced was peripheral blood. The rearrangement combines TRBV7-2 with TRBJ2-1; the central 8 bases match TRBD1. This clonotype was sampled from a woman aged 50 to 60 who had recovered from COVID-19. The CDR3 protein: CASSLVRGQGHEQFF. Read as DNA, the sequence is TGTGCCAGCAGCTTAGTAAGAGGACAGGGCCATGAGCAGTTCTTC.